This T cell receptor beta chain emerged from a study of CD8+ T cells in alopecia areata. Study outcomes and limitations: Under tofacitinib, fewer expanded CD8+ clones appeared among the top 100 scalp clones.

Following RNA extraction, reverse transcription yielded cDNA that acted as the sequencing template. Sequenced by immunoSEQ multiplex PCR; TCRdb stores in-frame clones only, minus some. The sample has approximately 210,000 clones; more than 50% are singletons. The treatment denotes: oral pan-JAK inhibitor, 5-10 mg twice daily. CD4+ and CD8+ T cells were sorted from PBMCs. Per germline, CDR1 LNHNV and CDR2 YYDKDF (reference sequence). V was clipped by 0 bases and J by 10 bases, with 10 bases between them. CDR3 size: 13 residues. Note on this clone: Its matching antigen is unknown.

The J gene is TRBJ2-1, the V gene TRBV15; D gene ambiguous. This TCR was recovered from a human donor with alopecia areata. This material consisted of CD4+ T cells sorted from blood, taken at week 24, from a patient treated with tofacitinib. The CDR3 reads CATSRDVREEQFF. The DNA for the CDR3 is TGTGCCACCAGCAGAGATGTTCGTGAGGAGCAGTTCTTC.